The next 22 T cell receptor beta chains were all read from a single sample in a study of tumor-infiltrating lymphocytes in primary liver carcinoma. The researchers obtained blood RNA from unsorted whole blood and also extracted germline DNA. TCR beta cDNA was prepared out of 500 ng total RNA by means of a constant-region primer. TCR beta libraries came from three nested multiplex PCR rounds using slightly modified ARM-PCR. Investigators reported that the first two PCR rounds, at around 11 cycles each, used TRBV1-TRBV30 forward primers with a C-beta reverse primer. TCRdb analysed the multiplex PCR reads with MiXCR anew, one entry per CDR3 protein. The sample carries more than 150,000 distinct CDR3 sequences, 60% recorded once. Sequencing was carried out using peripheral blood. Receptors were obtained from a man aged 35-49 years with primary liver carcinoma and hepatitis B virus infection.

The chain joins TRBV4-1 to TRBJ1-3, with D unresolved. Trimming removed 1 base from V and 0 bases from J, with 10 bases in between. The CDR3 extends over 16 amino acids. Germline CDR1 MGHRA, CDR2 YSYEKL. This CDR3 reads CASSQGPWSSGNTIYF. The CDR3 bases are TGCGCCAGCAGCCAAGGTCCTTGGAGCTCTGGAAACACCATATATTTT.

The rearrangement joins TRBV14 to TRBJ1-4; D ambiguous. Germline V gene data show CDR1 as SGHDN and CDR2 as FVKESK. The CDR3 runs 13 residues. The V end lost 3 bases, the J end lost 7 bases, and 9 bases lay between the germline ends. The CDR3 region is CASSQGWGEKLFF. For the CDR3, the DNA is TGTGCCAGCAGCCAGGGGTGGGGTGAAAAACTGTTTTTT.

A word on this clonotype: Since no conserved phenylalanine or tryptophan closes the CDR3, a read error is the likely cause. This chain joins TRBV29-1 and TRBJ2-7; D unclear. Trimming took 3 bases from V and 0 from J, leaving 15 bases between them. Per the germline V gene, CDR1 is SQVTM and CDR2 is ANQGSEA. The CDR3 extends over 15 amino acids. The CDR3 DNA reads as TGCAGCGTTGAGGGGTCCGGATCCACCTCCTACGAGCAGTACCTC. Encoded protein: CSVEGSGSTSYEQYL.

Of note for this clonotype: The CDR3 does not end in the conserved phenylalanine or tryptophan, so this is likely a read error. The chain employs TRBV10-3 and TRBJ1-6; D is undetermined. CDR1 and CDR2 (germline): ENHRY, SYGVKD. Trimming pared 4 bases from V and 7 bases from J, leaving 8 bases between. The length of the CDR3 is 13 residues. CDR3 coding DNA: TGTGCCATCAGTGGAGACACAAATTCACCCCTCCACATT. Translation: CAISGDTNSPLHI.

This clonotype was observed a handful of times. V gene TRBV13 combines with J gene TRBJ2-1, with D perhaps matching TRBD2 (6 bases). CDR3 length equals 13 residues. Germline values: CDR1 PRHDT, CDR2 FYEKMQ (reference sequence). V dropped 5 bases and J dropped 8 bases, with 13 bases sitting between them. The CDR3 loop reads CASSGRGTYEQFF. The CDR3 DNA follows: TGTGCCAGCAGCGGCAGAGGGACTTATGAGCAGTTCTTC.

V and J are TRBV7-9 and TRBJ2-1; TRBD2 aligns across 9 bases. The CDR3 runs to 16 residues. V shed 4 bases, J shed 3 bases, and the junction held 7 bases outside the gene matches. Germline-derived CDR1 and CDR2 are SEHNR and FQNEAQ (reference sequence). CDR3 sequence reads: CASSSTCGRVYNEQFF. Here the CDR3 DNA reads TGTGCCAGCAGCTCAACTTGCGGGAGGGTCTACAATGAGCAGTTCTTC. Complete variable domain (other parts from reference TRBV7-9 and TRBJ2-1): DTGVSQNPRHKITKRGQNVTFRCDPISEHNRLYWYRQTLGQGPEFLTYFQNEAQLEKSRLLSDRFSAERPKGSFSTLEIQRTEQGDSAMYLCASSSTCGRVYNEQFFGPGTRLTVL.

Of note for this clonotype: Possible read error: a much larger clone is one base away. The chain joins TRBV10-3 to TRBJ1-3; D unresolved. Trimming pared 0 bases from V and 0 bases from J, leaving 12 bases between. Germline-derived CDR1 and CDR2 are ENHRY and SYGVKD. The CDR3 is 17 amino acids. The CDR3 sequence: CAISESRIISSGNTIYF. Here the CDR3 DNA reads TGTGCCATCAGTGAGTCGAGGATCATATCCTCTGGAAACACCATATATTTT.

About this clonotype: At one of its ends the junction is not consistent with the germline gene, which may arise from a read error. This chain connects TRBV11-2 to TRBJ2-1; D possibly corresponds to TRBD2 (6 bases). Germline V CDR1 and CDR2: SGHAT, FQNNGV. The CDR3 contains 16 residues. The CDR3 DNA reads TGTACCAGCAACTTTCGACTAGAGGGAGATTTCAATGAGCAGTTCTTC. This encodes CTSNFRLEGDFNEQFF.

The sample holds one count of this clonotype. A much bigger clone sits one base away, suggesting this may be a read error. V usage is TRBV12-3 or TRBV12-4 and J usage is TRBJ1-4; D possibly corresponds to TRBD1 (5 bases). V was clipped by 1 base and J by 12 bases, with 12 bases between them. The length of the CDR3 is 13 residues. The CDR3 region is CASSLGQQEELFF. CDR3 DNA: TGTGCCAGCAGTTTAGGACAGCAGGAAGAACTGTTTTTT.

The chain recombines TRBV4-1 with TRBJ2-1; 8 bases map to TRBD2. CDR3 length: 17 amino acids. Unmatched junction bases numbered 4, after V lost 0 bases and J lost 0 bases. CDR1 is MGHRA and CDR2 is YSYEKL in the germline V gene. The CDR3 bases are TGCGCCAGCAGCCAAGATGTTGGGACTAGCTCCTACAATGAGCAGTTCTTC. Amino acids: CASSQDVGTSSYNEQFF.

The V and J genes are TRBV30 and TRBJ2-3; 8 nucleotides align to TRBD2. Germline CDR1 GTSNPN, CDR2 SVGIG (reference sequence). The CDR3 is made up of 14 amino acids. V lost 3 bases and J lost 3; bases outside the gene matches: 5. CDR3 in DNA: TGTGCCTGGAGGACAGCGGGAGATACAGATACGCAGTATTTT. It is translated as CAWRTAGDTDTQYF.

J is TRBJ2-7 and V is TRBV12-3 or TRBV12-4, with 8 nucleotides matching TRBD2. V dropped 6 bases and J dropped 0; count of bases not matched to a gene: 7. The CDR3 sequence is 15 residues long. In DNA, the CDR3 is TGTGCCAGCAGCCTTAGCGGGGTGAGCTCCTACGAGCAGTACTTC. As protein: CASSLSGVSSYEQYF.

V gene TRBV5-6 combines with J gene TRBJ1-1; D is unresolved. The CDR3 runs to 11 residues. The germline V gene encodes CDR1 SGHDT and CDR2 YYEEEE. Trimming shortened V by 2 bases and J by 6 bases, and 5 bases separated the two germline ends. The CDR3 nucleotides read TGTGCCAGCAGCTTTAGGGCTGAAGCTTTCTTT. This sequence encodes CASSFRAEAFF.

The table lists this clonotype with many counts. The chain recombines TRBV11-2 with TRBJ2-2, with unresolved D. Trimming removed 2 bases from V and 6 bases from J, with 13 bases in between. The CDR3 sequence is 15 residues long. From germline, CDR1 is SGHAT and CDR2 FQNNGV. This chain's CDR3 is CASSLREVVAGELFF. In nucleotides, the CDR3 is TGTGCCAGCAGCTTAAGAGAAGTTGTCGCCGGGGAGCTGTTTTTT.

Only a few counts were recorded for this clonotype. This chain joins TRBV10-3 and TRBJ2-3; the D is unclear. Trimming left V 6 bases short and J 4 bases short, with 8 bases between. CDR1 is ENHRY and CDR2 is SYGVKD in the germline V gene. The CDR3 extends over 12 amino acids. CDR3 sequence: CAIRGGADTQYF. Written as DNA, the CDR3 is TGTGCCATCAGGGGTGGGGCAGATACGCAGTATTTT.

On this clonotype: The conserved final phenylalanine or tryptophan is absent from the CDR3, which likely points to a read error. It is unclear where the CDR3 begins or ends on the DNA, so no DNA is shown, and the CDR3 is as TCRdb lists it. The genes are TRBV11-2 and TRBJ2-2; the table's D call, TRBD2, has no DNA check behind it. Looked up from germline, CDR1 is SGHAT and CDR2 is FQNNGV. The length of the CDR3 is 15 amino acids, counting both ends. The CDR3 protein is CASSTWTSGTGELVI.

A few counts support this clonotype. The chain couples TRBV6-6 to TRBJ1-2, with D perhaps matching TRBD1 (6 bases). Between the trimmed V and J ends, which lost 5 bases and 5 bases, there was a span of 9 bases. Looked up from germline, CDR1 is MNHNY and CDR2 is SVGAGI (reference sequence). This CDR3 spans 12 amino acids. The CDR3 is CASSIGQYGYTF. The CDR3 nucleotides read TGTGCCAGCAGTATTGGACAGTATGGCTACACCTTC.

The CDR3 DNA is TGTGCCAGCAGTTTACAGCACCTAGCCACCGGGGAGCTGTTTTTT. Translating it yields CASSLQHLATGELFF. The chain is built from TRBV12-3 or TRBV12-4 and TRBJ2-2, with D possibly matching TRBD2 (5 bases). With 2 bases removed from V and 4 bases from J, the gap between germline ends came to 11 bases. This CDR3 comprises 15 residues.

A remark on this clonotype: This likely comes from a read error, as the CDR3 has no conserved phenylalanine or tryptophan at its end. DNA of the CDR3: TGTGCCAGCATCCCCACGAGCACTTACGAGCAGTACTAC. Translation: CASIPTSTYEQYY. The genes are TRBV11-2 and TRBJ2-7; D unclear. CDR1 is SGHAT and CDR2 is FQNNGV in the germline V gene. Trimming removed 7 bases from V and 4 bases from J, with 14 bases in between. This CDR3 is built from 13 residues.

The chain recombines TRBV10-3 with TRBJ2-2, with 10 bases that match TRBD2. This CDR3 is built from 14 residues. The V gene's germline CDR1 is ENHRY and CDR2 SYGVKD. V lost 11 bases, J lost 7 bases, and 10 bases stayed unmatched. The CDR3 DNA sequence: TGTGCCCTCTCCGGGGCTAGCGGGGGCGGGGAGCTGTTTTTT. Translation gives CALSGASGGGELFF.

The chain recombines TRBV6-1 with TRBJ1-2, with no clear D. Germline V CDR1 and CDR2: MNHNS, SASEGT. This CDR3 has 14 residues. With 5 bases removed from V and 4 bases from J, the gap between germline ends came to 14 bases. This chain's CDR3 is CASSPSGVVYGYTF. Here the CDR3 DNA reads TGTGCCAGCAGTCCGTCGGGCGTCGTCTATGGCTACACCTTC.

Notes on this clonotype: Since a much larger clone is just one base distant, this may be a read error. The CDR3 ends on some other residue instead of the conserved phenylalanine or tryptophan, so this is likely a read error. CDR3 sequence: CASSQERRDNEQFY. The CDR3 DNA is TGTGCCAGCAGCCAAGAGAGGAGGGACAATGAGCAGTTCTAC. The V call is TRBV4-2, the J call TRBJ2-1, with a weak D call TRBD2 (6 bases). Germline-derived CDR1 and CDR2 are LGHNA and YNFKEQ. This CDR3 region has 14 residues. Trimming took off 0 bases at V and 5 bases at J, with 8 bases between the two ends.